This T cell receptor (beta chain) was obtained from a study of T cell responses to AZD1222 COVID-19 vaccine. Study outcomes and limitations: The breadth and depth of Spike-specific TCRs increased once two AZD1222 doses had been given. Vaccine-associated CD4 TCRs spanned spike, dominant at 160-218 and 743-854. The donors showed a predominance of white British ancestry and of females, with possible underestimation of clonal diversity.

Concerning this clone: Its specificity is not known.

Measured with immunoSEQ multiplex PCR; TCRdb has only the in-frame clones, and not every one. The profile covers over 150,000 clones, with around 94% appearing a single time and under 2% taken by the ten largest. CDR3 length equals 15 residues. The V gene's germline CDR1 is SGDLS and CDR2 YYNGEE. V lost 2 bases, J lost 4 bases, and 13 bases lay in between. Sequenced material: peripheral blood, taken 28 days after the second AZD1222 dose. The gene calls are TRBV9 and TRBJ2-1; tentative D call: TRBD2 (6 bases). The source of this sequence is an adult who received the AZD1222 COVID-19 vaccine. The CDR3 loop reads CASSVERVVYNEQFF. In DNA form, the CDR3 reads TGTGCCAGCAGCGTGGAGCGGGTGGTTTACAATGAGCAGTTCTTC. The entire variable domain, with the rest obtained from reference TRBV9 and TRBJ2-1, is as follows: DSGVTQTPKHLITATGQRVTLRCSPRSGDLSVYWYQQSLDQGLQFLIQYYNGEERAKGNILERFSAQQFPDLHSELNLSSLELGDSALYFCASSVERVVYNEQFFGPGTRLTVL.